A single sample gave rise to the 9 T cell receptor beta chains below, sequenced in a study of shared clonotypes between healthy human individuals. Clones were sequenced by immunoSEQ multiplex PCR, and TCRdb holds only the in-frame ones, with some missing. The sample records hundreds of thousands of clones, nearly 98% being singletons. Terminally differentiated effector memory CD45RA+ cells were left out of the naive CD8 fraction, which was CD45RO-negative and positively selected for CCR7. The sequenced sample was naive CD8+ T cells sorted from blood. These receptors all come from a man under 40 in good health.

The V and J genes are TRBV6-5 and TRBJ2-3; 10 bases are a match to TRBD2. The CDR3 runs to 15 residues. CDR1 and CDR2 from the germline V gene are MNHEY and SVGAGI. The V and J ends lost 4 bases and 5 bases, in that order; junction bases with no gene match: 6. The CDR3 nucleotides read TGTGCCAGCAGTTCCCTAGCGGGAGTGATAGATACGCAGTATTTT. Its protein is CASSSLAGVIDTQYF.

As for this clone: At the DNA level, this CDR3 is encoded by other sequences in the same sample as well. This chain uses TRBV29-1 with TRBJ2-5; 8 nucleotides agree with TRBD2. This CDR3 comprises 14 residues. Germline V gives CDR1 SQVTM, CDR2 ANQGSEA. Losses at the gene ends were 3 bases for V and 2 bases for J; bases not matched to a gene: 5. In nucleotides, the CDR3 is TGCAGCGTTGATGCCGGGACTAGTCAAGAGACCCAGTACTTC. As protein: CSVDAGTSQETQYF.

The chain links TRBV6-5 to TRBJ1-4, with D possibly TRBD1 on 6 matching bases. The germline V gene has CDR1 MNHEY and CDR2 SVGAGI. This CDR3 is 13 amino acids long. Trimming pared 9 bases from V and 8 bases from J, leaving 16 bases between. The CDR3 loop reads CASSGGASEKLFF. In DNA, the CDR3 is TGTGCCAGTTCGGGGGGCGCTTCAGAAAAACTGTTTTTT.

This clone was seen only once. Written as DNA, the CDR3 is TGCGCCAGCAGTGCGGCGAACACCGGGGAGCTGTTTTTT. Its protein is CASSAANTGELFF. This chain connects TRBV5-1 to TRBJ2-2; D remains unclear. V was cut by 5 bases and J by 0 bases, with 5 bases left in between. From germline, CDR1 is SGHRS and CDR2 YFSETQ. The length of the CDR3 is 13 residues.

A word on this clone: Other DNA sequences within the sample encode an identical CDR3. This rearrangement joins TRBV6-6 to TRBJ2-7; D remains unclear. V lost 2 bases to trimming and J lost 3 bases, with 5 bases between them. CDR3 length equals 12 residues. Looked up from germline, CDR1 is MNHNY and CDR2 is SVGAGI (reference sequence). The CDR3 nucleotides read TGTGCCAGCAGTTACGATGACTACGAGCAGTACTTC. Translation: CASSYDDYEQYF.

The chain uses TRBV28 and TRBJ2-7; 13 bases line up with TRBD2. J was trimmed by 7 bases and V by 7 bases; bases with no gene match: 1. This CDR3 has 12 residues. Germline-derived CDR1 and CDR2 are MDHEN and SYDVKM. The CDR3 DNA reads as TGTGCCAGCAAGGGACTAGCGGGAGAGCAGTACTTC. It translates to CASKGLAGEQYF.

V is TRBV5-5 and J is TRBJ2-5, with D possibly being TRBD1 or TRBD2 (5 bases each). Trimming pared 3 bases from V and 1 base from J, leaving 10 bases between. The germline V gene encodes CDR1 SGHKS and CDR2 YYEKEE (reference sequence). CDR3 size: 14 residues. CDR3 nucleotides: TGTGCCAGCAGCTATTCAGGGACCCAAGAGACCCAGTACTTC. Protein: CASSYSGTQETQYF.

Concerning this clone: Additional DNA sequences in this sample encode the identical CDR3. V is TRBV30 and J is TRBJ2-7; unclear D gene. The V gene's germline CDR1 is GTSNPN and CDR2 SVGIG (reference sequence). The CDR3 extends over 10 amino acids. The germline V and J ends were trimmed by 1 base and 3 bases, with 1 base remaining between them. The CDR3 DNA is TGTGCCTGGAGTGGCTACGAGCAGTACTTC. Its protein product is CAWSGYEQYF.

This chain connects TRBV27 to TRBJ2-7; 9 bases align to TRBD1. CDR3 length: 13 amino acids. The V gene end was trimmed by 3 bases and the J gene end by 3 bases; junction bases not matched to a gene: 0. Looked up from germline, CDR1 is MNHEY and CDR2 is SMNVEV (reference sequence). The CDR3 region is CASSLDRGYEQYF. For the CDR3, the DNA is TGTGCCAGCAGTTTGGACAGGGGCTACGAGCAGTACTTC.